The 26 T cell receptor beta chains below come from one sample, sequenced in a study of shared clonotypes between healthy human individuals. The assay was immunoSEQ multiplex PCR, and TCRdb's table has in-frame clones only and misses some. The table has about 2,100,000 clones, roughly 91% seen once. Naive CD8 cells lacked CD45RO and underwent positive selection for CCR7, leaving out terminally differentiated effector memory CD45RA+ cells. Sequencing was performed on naive CD8+ T cells from PBMCs. The receptor set was obtained from a man aged 18 to 30 in good health. Some clones in this sample may be carry-over from other donors' samples.

This chain connects TRBV6-5 to TRBJ1-1, with 7 bases fitting TRBD1. This CDR3 has 14 amino acids. Germline-derived CDR1 and CDR2 are MNHEY and SVGAGI. The J segment lost 3 bases and the V segment lost 4 bases, leaving 5 bases of the junction unmatched. DNA for the CDR3: TGTGCCAGCAGTTTACAGGGGTTACACACTGAAGCTTTCTTT. Amino acid sequence: CASSLQGLHTEAFF.

The V gene is TRBV7-2, the J gene TRBJ2-7, with D unclear. The CDR3 consists of 13 residues. Germline CDR1 is SGHTA and CDR2 is FQGNSA. The ends were cut back, 2 bases at V and 0 bases at J, with 5 bases in the middle. For the CDR3, the DNA is TGTGCCAGCAGCTTATCTACCTCCTACGAGCAGTACTTC. Translated: CASSLSTSYEQYF. The variable domain in full, with the rest retrieved from reference TRBV7-2 and TRBJ2-7, is GAGVSQSPSNKVTEKGKDVELRCDPISGHTALYWYRQSLGQGLEFLIYFQGNSAPDKSGLPSDRFSAERTGGSVSTLTIQRTQQEDSAVYLCASSLSTSYEQYFGPGTRLTVT.

V and J are TRBV29-1 and TRBJ2-7, with D perhaps being TRBD1 or TRBD2 (5 bases each). Looked up from germline, CDR1 is SQVTM and CDR2 is ANQGSEA. V dropped 6 bases and J dropped 0 bases, with 15 bases sitting between them. The CDR3 sequence is 14 residues long. CDR3 amino acids: CSVYGTEPSYEQYF. The CDR3, as DNA: TGCAGCGTCTATGGGACCGAGCCCTCCTACGAGCAGTACTTC.

The V gene is TRBV19, the J gene TRBJ2-5; TRBD1 or TRBD2 may be the D gene (7 bases each). V was pared by 5 bases and J by 5 bases, with 18 bases between. There are 15 residues in the CDR3. Germline V gene data show CDR1 as LNHDA and CDR2 as SQIVND (reference sequence). This CDR3 reads CASSPTGRGHETQYF. CDR3 DNA sequence: TGTGCCAGTAGTCCAACGGGGAGGGGGCATGAGACCCAGTACTTC.

This sequence joins TRBV27 and TRBJ1-1; 7 positions match TRBD1. This CDR3 region has 14 residues. Germline V gene sequence: CDR1 MNHEY, CDR2 SMNVEV (reference sequence). The J segment lost 4 bases and the V segment lost 1 base, leaving 3 bases of the junction unmatched. CDR3: CASSLYSGGTEAFF. The CDR3 nucleotides read TGTGCCAGCAGTTTATATTCAGGGGGCACTGAAGCTTTCTTT.

This chain uses TRBV5-6 with TRBJ2-5; either TRBD1 or TRBD2 may fit D (6 bases each). Judging by the DNA end, TRBJ2-7 fits better; the J call may be wrong. The CDR3 runs 16 residues. Germline loops: CDR1 SGHDT, CDR2 YYEEEE. Here the CDR3 reads CASSLWEGGSAYEQYF. In nucleotides, the CDR3 is TGTGCCAGCAGCTTGTGGGAAGGGGGGTCCGCCTACGAGCAGTACTTC.

The V call is TRBV29-1, the J call TRBJ2-2; D gene uncertain. In germline, CDR1 is SQVTM, CDR2 ANQGSEA. The ends were cut back, 6 bases at V and 2 bases at J, with 7 bases in the middle. The CDR3 runs to 12 residues. The CDR3 DNA reads as TGCAGCGTGATAATAAACACCGGGGAGCTGTTTTTT. Amino acid sequence: CSVIINTGELFF.

The rearrangement joins TRBV5-1 to TRBJ2-3, with 7 bases identical to TRBD1. CDR1 is SGHRS and CDR2 is YFSETQ in the germline V gene. This CDR3 is 16 amino acids long. Trimming removed 0 bases from V and 3 bases from J; junction bases left unmatched: 7. This chain's CDR3 is CASSLGPGQLTDTQYF. CDR3 nucleotide sequence: TGCGCCAGCAGCTTGGGGCCGGGACAGCTAACAGATACGCAGTATTTT.

This chain links TRBV28 with TRBJ2-3; no clear D gene. The CDR3 extends over 16 amino acids. The V gene's germline CDR1 is MDHEN and CDR2 SYDVKM. V lost 5 bases to trimming and J lost 0 bases, with 15 bases between them. The CDR3 here is CASSHTGPQSTDTQYF. For the CDR3, the DNA is TGTGCCAGCAGTCACACGGGCCCTCAAAGCACAGATACGCAGTATTTT.

In DNA form, the CDR3 reads TGTGCCAGCAGCCAAGTGCGTACCAATGAGCAGTTCTTC. Amino acid sequence: CASSQVRTNEQFF. The V gene is TRBV14, the J gene TRBJ2-1; no clear D. The CDR3 extends over 13 amino acids. Per germline, CDR1 SGHDN and CDR2 FVKESK. V lost 1 base, J lost 6 bases, and 7 bases lay in between.

This CDR3 reads CSGRDRGSNEQFF. DNA of the CDR3: TGCAGCGGCCGGGACAGAGGCTCCAATGAGCAGTTCTTC. The V and J genes are TRBV29-1 and TRBJ2-1; 7 nucleotides line up with TRBD1. From germline, CDR1 is SQVTM and CDR2 ANQGSEA. Trimming removed 7 bases from V and 6 bases from J; junction bases left unmatched: 9. The CDR3 loop spans 13 amino acids.

The V gene is TRBV27, the J gene TRBJ1-2, with D perhaps matching TRBD1 (6 bases). Per the germline V gene, CDR1 is MNHEY and CDR2 is SMNVEV (reference sequence). The CDR3 contains 15 residues. V dropped 2 bases and J dropped 4 bases, with 14 bases sitting between them. The CDR3: CASSLGAGVAYGYTF. Here the CDR3 DNA reads TGTGCCAGCAGTTTAGGGGCAGGGGTGGCCTATGGCTACACCTTC.

The genes are TRBV28 and TRBJ2-5, with D possibly TRBD1 on 5 matching bases. Germline CDR1 is MDHEN and CDR2 is SYDVKM. V was clipped by 7 bases and J by 5 bases, with 14 bases between them. This CDR3 comprises 13 residues. The CDR3 protein is CASTLGLGETQYF. CDR3 in DNA: TGTGCCAGCACCTTGGGGCTTGGGGAGACCCAGTACTTC.

This clone was seen more than once but under ten times. The chain employs TRBV27 and TRBJ2-4; tentative D call: TRBD2 (5 bases). CDR3 length: 14 residues. V was shortened by 2 bases and J by 6 bases, with 11 bases between the two germline ends. The germline gives CDR1 MNHEY, CDR2 SMNVEV (reference sequence). The CDR3 nucleotides read TGTGCCAGCAGTTTACGGGATGGTGGAAACATTCAGTACTTC. Its translation: CASSLRDGGNIQYF.

The rearrangement joins TRBV27 to TRBJ2-7; D is possibly TRBD1 or TRBD2 (5 bases each). Germline CDR1 is MNHEY and CDR2 is SMNVEV (reference sequence). Trimming stripped 8 bases from V and 1 base from J, with 15 bases between. CDR3 size: 14 residues. The CDR3 sequence: CASVGDGASYEQYF. Written as DNA, the CDR3 is TGTGCCAGCGTAGGGGACGGTGCATCCTACGAGCAGTACTTC.

This clone was recorded only once. V is TRBV9 and J is TRBJ2-5; 7 bases are a match to TRBD1. The V segment lost 4 bases and the J segment 2 bases; nucleotides outside the gene matches: 8. Germline lookup yields CDR1 SGDLS and CDR2 YYNGEE. The CDR3 runs to 15 residues. CDR3 bases: TGTGCCAGCAGCCCCTCCGGGACAGTGCAAGAGACCCAGTACTTC. Its protein product is CASSPSGTVQETQYF.

The chain uses TRBV19 and TRBJ2-1; 14 positions agree with TRBD2. CDR3 size: 16 residues. V lost 5 bases to trimming and J lost 9 bases; unmatched junction nucleotides: 9. Germline CDR1 is LNHDA and CDR2 is SQIVND (reference sequence). CDR3 sequence: CASSEGLAGVNGEQFF. The DNA for the CDR3 is TGTGCCAGTAGTGAGGGACTAGCGGGAGTCAATGGTGAGCAGTTCTTC.

The gene calls are TRBV11-3 and TRBJ2-7, with D possibly TRBD2 on 6 matching bases. Germline V gene lookup returns CDR1 SGHNT and CDR2 YENEEA. The length of the CDR3 is 14 residues. The germline V and J ends were trimmed by 5 bases and 3 bases, with 14 bases remaining between them. The CDR3 sequence is CASSPGGRGYEQYF. For the CDR3, the DNA is TGTGCCAGCAGCCCTGGGGGGAGAGGCTACGAGCAGTACTTC.

This clone was observed once. The V gene is TRBV15, the J gene TRBJ2-5, with TRBD2 identical over 8 bases. CDR1 is LNHNV, CDR2 YYDKDF, per germline (reference sequence). The J segment lost 3 bases and the V segment lost 5 bases, leaving 8 bases of the junction unmatched. The CDR3 totals 15 residues. CDR3 residues: CATSDSKLAEETQYF. The CDR3 DNA reads as TGTGCCACCAGCGATAGCAAACTAGCGGAAGAGACCCAGTACTTC.

This clone appeared a single time. For the CDR3, the DNA is TGTGCCAGCAGTTACGACCGGGACAGGGGGCGCTTATTCTATGGCTACACCTTC. This gives the protein CASSYDRDRGRLFYGYTF. V usage is TRBV27 and J usage is TRBJ1-2; 12 bases align to TRBD1. J lost 4 bases, V lost 4 bases, and 13 bases had no gene match. The CDR3 consists of 18 residues. The V gene's germline CDR1 is MNHEY and CDR2 SMNVEV (reference sequence).

As regards this clone: This sample also contains other DNA sequences that code for the same CDR3. The chain couples TRBV9 to TRBJ2-1; 10 bases are a match to TRBD2. The CDR3 length is 16 residues. Per germline, CDR1 SGDLS and CDR2 YYNGEE. With V trimmed by 3 bases and J by 2 bases, 5 bases remained unmatched. CDR3: CASSARAGGTYNEQFF. In DNA, the CDR3 is TGTGCCAGCAGCGCCCGAGCGGGAGGGACCTACAATGAGCAGTTCTTC.

The gene calls are TRBV9 and TRBJ2-1; 7 nucleotides agree with TRBD2. The CDR3 consists of 14 residues. V shed 4 bases, J shed 5 bases, and the junction held 6 bases outside the gene matches. Per germline, CDR1 SGDLS and CDR2 YYNGEE. In DNA, the CDR3 is TGTGCCAGCAGCCCCCCTAGCGGTCACAATGAGCAGTTCTTC. Protein product: CASSPPSGHNEQFF.

J is TRBJ1-2 and V is TRBV11-2, with unresolved D. Between the trimmed V and J ends, which lost 5 bases and 5 bases, there was a span of 24 bases. The V gene's germline CDR1 is SGHAT and CDR2 FQNNGV. There are 17 residues in the CDR3. This CDR3 is CASSVSGDRTLLYGYTF. CDR3 bases: TGTGCCAGCAGCGTATCAGGAGACCGAACGCTACTATATGGCTACACCTTC.

The chain has TRBV10-3 and TRBJ2-1; 10 bases agree with TRBD2. The V and J ends lost 2 bases and 7 bases, in that order; junction bases with no gene match: 8. This CDR3 is 16 amino acids long. Germline CDR1 ENHRY, CDR2 SYGVKD. CDR3 sequence reads: CAISERPSGSRNEQFF. The CDR3 DNA follows: TGTGCCATCAGTGAGAGACCTAGCGGGAGTAGGAATGAGCAGTTCTTC.

The chain joins TRBV13 to TRBJ1-5; 12 nucleotides agree with TRBD1. This CDR3 has 18 residues. The germline V gene encodes CDR1 PRHDT and CDR2 FYEKMQ (reference sequence). The trim removed 1 base at V and 4 bases at J, leaving 8 bases unmatched. CDR3 sequence (DNA): TGTGCCAGCAGCTTAGCTGGGACAGGGGGCCTCTCTAATCAGCCCCAGCATTTT. It encodes CASSLAGTGGLSNQPQHF.

Comments on this clone: This sample includes further DNA sequences coding for the same CDR3. J is TRBJ2-7 and V is TRBV29-1; no firm D call. V shed 4 bases and J shed 4 bases, with 8 bases lying between them. CDR1 is SQVTM, CDR2 ANQGSEA, per germline. The CDR3 covers 11 residues. The CDR3 region has the DNA TGCAGCGTTGTCGTGGGATACGAGCAGTACTTC. Amino acids: CSVVVGYEQYF.